The T cell receptor beta chain under discussion was sequenced for a study of T cells after yellow fever vaccination. With 5 bases removed from V and 2 bases from J, the gap between germline ends came to 15 bases. The CDR3 runs 15 residues. This clonotype was recorded many times. TCRdb reprocessed the 5' RACE reads with MiXCR, giving one entry per CDR3 protein. This table holds around 400,000 distinct CDR3 sequences, about 9.9% found once. The rearrangement joins TRBV12-3 or TRBV12-4 to TRBJ1-1; D remains ambiguous. Sequenced here: PBMCs, sampled on the day of the first yellow fever vaccination. The sequence was collected from a man between 18 and 35 years old who received the YFV17D yellow fever vaccine. CDR3 region: CASSEGIGRNTEAFF. CDR3 sequence (DNA): TGTGCCAGCAGTGAGGGTATAGGTAGAAACACTGAAGCTTTCTTT.